The clone carrying this TCR beta chain was observed at least ten times. What it binds is not known. Time point indicated: longitudinal time-point 1 (baseline). Where libraries were unsorted, they were derived from 2 million PBMCs stored at -80 degrees C. This specimen belongs to a study of neurological immune-mediated disorders. Deletions cut 4 bases from V and 2 bases from J, with 18 bases between. Germline V gene lookup returns CDR1 SGHDT and CDR2 YYEEEE. This CDR3 has 16 amino acids. Study conclusions and caveats: The study found the most TCR clonal expansion in HTLV-1-associated myelopathy and the least in multiple sclerosis, below healthy controls. None of the CDR3 amino acid sequences found in expanded clones was shared across subjects. This suggests that the TCR-beta repertoires were private in all groups.

TCRdb redid the calling of the 5' RACE reads with MiXCR, one entry per CDR3 protein. The sample includes tens of thousands of distinct CDR3 sequences, around a tenth of them seen just once. V and J are TRBV5-6 and TRBJ2-5; D perhaps matches TRBD2 (6 bases). The specimen was PBMCs. This receptor was obtained from a male donor with HTLV-1-associated myelopathy (HAM/TSP). The CDR3 DNA is TGTGCCAGCAGCACTCTACAACCGGGACTGCAAGAGACCCAGTACTTC. Amino acid sequence: CASSTLQPGLQETQYF. The entire variable domain, with the rest obtained from reference TRBV5-6 and TRBJ2-5, is as follows: DAGVTQSPTHLIKTRGQQVTLRCSPKSGHDTVSWYQQALGQGPQFIFQYYEEEERQRGNFPDRFSGHQFPNYSSELNVNALLLGDSALYLCASSTLQPGLQETQYFGPGTRLLVL.